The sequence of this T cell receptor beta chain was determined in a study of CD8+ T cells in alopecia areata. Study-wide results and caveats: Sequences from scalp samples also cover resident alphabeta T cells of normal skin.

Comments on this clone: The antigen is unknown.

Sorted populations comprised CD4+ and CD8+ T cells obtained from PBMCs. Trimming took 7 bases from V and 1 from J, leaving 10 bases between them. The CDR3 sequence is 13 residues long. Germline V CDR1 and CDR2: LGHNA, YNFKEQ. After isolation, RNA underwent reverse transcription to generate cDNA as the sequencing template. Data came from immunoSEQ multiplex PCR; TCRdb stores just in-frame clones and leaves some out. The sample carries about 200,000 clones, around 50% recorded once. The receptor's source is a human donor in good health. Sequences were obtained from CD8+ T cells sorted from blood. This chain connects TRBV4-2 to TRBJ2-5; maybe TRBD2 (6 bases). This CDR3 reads CASNKEGQETQYF. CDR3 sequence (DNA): TGTGCCAGCAACAAGGAGGGCCAAGAGACCCAGTACTTC.